This T cell receptor beta chain was documented in a study of cytomegalovirus exposure and HLA in healthy donors. In the PCR, 60 Vbeta and 13 Jbeta primers were used. Clones were read by immunoSEQ multiplex PCR, and TCRdb kept only the in-frame ones, dropping some. The sample lists some 120,000 clones, 80% to 90% occurring once. This clone was counted a few times. Trimming took off 0 bases at V and 0 bases at J, with 5 bases between the two ends. The V gene's germline CDR1 is SGHTA and CDR2 FQGNSA. The CDR3 is made up of 14 amino acids. V usage is TRBV7-2 and J usage is TRBJ2-5; D is perhaps TRBD1 (5 bases). Sequenced material: PBMCs. The clonotype was recovered from a woman between 40 and 55 years old in good health and CMV-seropositive. In nucleotides, the CDR3 is TGTGCCAGCAGCTTAGCGACAGACCAAGAGACCCAGTACTTC. This gives the protein CASSLATDQETQYF. Combining the CDR3 with reference TRBV7-2 and TRBJ2-5 gives the whole variable domain GAGVSQSPSNKVTEKGKDVELRCDPISGHTALYWYRQSLGQGLEFLIYFQGNSAPDKSGLPSDRFSAERTGGSVSTLTIQRTQQEDSAVYLCASSLATDQETQYFGPGTRLLVL.